This T cell receptor beta chain emerged from a study of T cells in women clearing cervical HPV infection. Across the whole study: Case blood was drawn when the lesion was first found; control blood after infection became undetectable. Cases' blood sampling followed lesion detection by median around 150 days (90 to 200).

Study observations and caveats: Richness plus V gene abundances separated cases from controls with AUC about 0.87.

About this clone itself: The antigen is undetermined. Read sequence stops 3 residues before the CDR3 end, and the germline J gene provides the missing end.

This table comes from immunoSEQ multiplex PCR, and its TCRdb copy is limited to in-frame clones, with some not included. This repertoire comprises over 25,000 clones; its ten largest clones make up 17%. This CDR3 spans 15 amino acids. V gave up 4 bases and J gave up 0 bases, with 11 bases separating them. Looked up from germline, CDR1 is LNHDA and CDR2 is SQIVND (reference sequence). Sequenced sample: blood buffy coat. The chain uses TRBV19 and TRBJ2-3; D gene unclear. This TCR was sampled from a woman aged 18 to 75 with a cervical HPV16 infection that either progressed to CIN3+ or cleared (not recorded which). The CDR3 is CASSTVGLSTDTQYF. The sequenced CDR3 bases are TGTGCCAGTAGTACGGTCGGGTTGAGCACAGATACG.